This T cell receptor (beta chain) was identified in a study of vaccination effects on CD4 cells after COVID-19. About the study: Post-vaccine specimens were collected at a median of 72 days following the second dose.

The method was immunoSEQ multiplex PCR; TCRdb's version includes in-frame clones alone and lacks a portion of them. The sample contains approximately 83,000 clones, roughly 73% of which appear only once. This clone was recorded a few times. What it recognizes is unknown. ViraFEST used viral peptide pools to expand antigen-specific CD4+ T cells before sequencing. Isolating CD4+ T cells followed more than 9 days of culture. Vaccine administered to participants consisted of two doses of either BNT162b2 or mRNA-1273. Peptides at about 10 ug/ml and IL-2 at 10 IU/ml were added to some 2 million PBMC per well. The ends were cut back, 7 bases at V and 2 bases at J, with 17 bases in the middle. Germline assignment: CDR1 SNHLY and CDR2 FYNNEI. CDR3 length equals 16 residues.

The receptor's source is a human donor who received a COVID-19 vaccine. The sequencing used CD4+ T cells from PBMCs cultured with HCoV-OC43 spike peptides, collected after COVID-19 vaccination. Subset denoted: HCoV-OC43 spike overlapping peptide pool stimulation. The chain links TRBV2 to TRBJ2-2; tentative D call: TRBD1 (6 bases). For the CDR3, the DNA is TGTGCCAGCATGAAACAGGGCAGGGTCAACACCGGGGAGCTGTTTTTT. It encodes CASMKQGRVNTGELFF.